The 9 T cell receptor beta chains below come from one sample, sequenced in a study of beta chain features in type 1 diabetes. Overall study findings and caveats: Type 1 diabetes patients showed a moderate but significant shortening of TCRB CDR3s in all four CD4+ subsets.

Sequencing targeted expressed TCRB transcripts, as all isolated RNA had been reverse transcribed. The method was immunoSEQ multiplex PCR; TCRdb's version includes in-frame clones alone and lacks a portion of them. The sample has 500,000 to 800,000 clones, roughly 12% seen once. These receptors are not linked to any known antigen. The material sequenced was naive CD4+ T cells from blood. The source is a young man with type 1 diabetes.

The gene calls are TRBV7-9 and TRBJ1-1; 10 nucleotides agree with TRBD1. CDR3 length equals 16 residues. V lost 0 bases, J lost 6 bases, and 7 bases stayed unmatched. CDR1 and CDR2 from the germline V gene are SEHNR and FQNEAQ (reference sequence). The CDR3 protein is CASSLAGTGAQSEAFF. CDR3 nucleotide sequence: TGTGCCAGCAGCTTAGCCGGGACAGGGGCGCAATCTGAAGCTTTCTTT.

This chain links TRBV9 with TRBJ1-3; maybe TRBD1 (5 bases). The CDR3 has 15 amino acids. Germline CDR1 and CDR2: SGDLS and YYNGEE. Deletions cut 3 bases from V and 2 bases from J, with 12 bases between. CDR3 DNA: TGTGCCAGCAGCGACCAGGGTTTGACTGGAAACACCATATATTTT. It codes for CASSDQGLTGNTIYF.

The chain uses TRBV7-2 and TRBJ2-3, with D hard to call. This CDR3 region has 15 residues. V lost 1 base to trimming and J lost 3 bases, with 11 bases between them. Germline loops: CDR1 SGHTA, CDR2 FQGNSA. The CDR3 nucleotides are TGTGCCAGCAGCTTAGGGCCGGAAGGGACAGATACGCAGTATTTT. Encoded protein: CASSLGPEGTDTQYF.

This clone appeared a few times. The chain has TRBV5-1 and TRBJ1-6; D may be TRBD1 (5 bases). V lost 6 bases to trimming and J lost 7 bases, with 11 bases between them. Germline lookup yields CDR1 SGHRS and CDR2 YFSETQ. The CDR3 spans 13 residues. The CDR3 region is CASNGGENSPLHF. The DNA for the CDR3 is TGCGCCAGCAACGGGGGGGAGAATTCACCCCTCCACTTT.

This clone has a handful of counts. The chain has TRBV7-2 and TRBJ2-5; 13 bases agree with TRBD2. CDR1 SGHTA and CDR2 FQGNSA come from the germline V gene. The ends lost 5 bases at V and 6 bases at J; junction bases unmatched: 6. This CDR3 is built from 15 residues. CDR3 nucleotide sequence: TGTGCCAGCAGCCCACGGACTAGCGGGGGTCAGACCCAGTACTTC. It yields the protein CASSPRTSGGQTQYF.

This clone has only a few counts. This chain connects TRBV9 to TRBJ1-1; D may be TRBD1 (5 bases). In germline, CDR1 is SGDLS, CDR2 YYNGEE. V lost 4 bases to trimming and J lost 2 bases, with 18 bases between them. This CDR3 is built from 16 residues. CDR3 in DNA: TGTGCCAGCAGCCCATACCCGATCAGGGAAAACACTGAAGCTTTCTTT. Its protein product is CASSPYPIRENTEAFF.

The chain carries TRBV9 and TRBJ1-3; the D gene is possibly TRBD1 (5 bases). CDR3 length: 16 amino acids. V was clipped by 2 bases and J by 2 bases, with 14 bases between them. Germline CDR1 is SGDLS and CDR2 is YYNGEE. In nucleotides, the CDR3 is TGTGCCAGCAGCGTTTCCCATTCAGGGACTGGAAACACCATATATTTT. Amino acids: CASSVSHSGTGNTIYF.

This clone was recorded a few times. V is TRBV11-2 and J is TRBJ2-3, with 7 bases aligning to TRBD1. V shed 3 bases, J shed 5 bases, and the junction held 5 bases outside the gene matches. Germline-derived CDR1 and CDR2 are SGHAT and FQNNGV. There are 14 residues in the CDR3. CDR3 nucleotides: TGTGCCAGCAGCTTGGGACAGTTCATAGATACGCAGTATTTT. Its translation is CASSLGQFIDTQYF.

Note on this clone: Other nucleotide sequences from this sample produce the same CDR3. This rearrangement joins TRBV5-4 to TRBJ1-2, with 8 bases aligning to TRBD1. Germline CDR1 is SGHNT and CDR2 is YYREEE (reference sequence). The CDR3 runs to 13 residues. V was clipped by 5 bases and J by 3 bases; unmatched bases: 3. The CDR3: CASSLDRDYGYTF. The CDR3 DNA reads as TGTGCCAGCAGTCTGGACAGGGACTATGGCTACACCTTC.